The T cell receptor (beta chain) described here comes from a study of shared clonotypes between healthy human individuals. Profiled with immunoSEQ multiplex PCR; TCRdb holds only in-frame clones, not every one. The sample consists of about 690,000 clones, about 90% of them appearing once. Trimming pared 6 bases from V and 5 bases from J, leaving 10 bases between. CDR1 GTSNPN and CDR2 SVGIG come from the germline V gene (reference sequence). There are 11 residues in the CDR3. Specimen: memory CD8+ T cells from PBMCs. The subset: CD45RO+ cells pooled with CCR7-negative TemRA cells. This chain links TRBV30 with TRBJ1-1; no definite D call. This TCR was recovered from a man aged 18 to 29 in good health. Some clones in this sample may be carry-over from other donors' samples. CDR3 protein: CACLRGTEAFF. The DNA for the CDR3 is TGTGCCTGTCTAAGAGGTACTGAAGCTTTCTTT. Full variable domain (remainder filled in from reference TRBV30 and TRBJ1-1): SQTIHQWPATLVQPVGSPLSLECTVEGTSNPNLYWYRQAAGRGLQLLFYSVGIGQISSEVPQNLSASRPQDRQFILSSKKLLLSDSGFYLCACLRGTEAFFGQGTRLTVV.